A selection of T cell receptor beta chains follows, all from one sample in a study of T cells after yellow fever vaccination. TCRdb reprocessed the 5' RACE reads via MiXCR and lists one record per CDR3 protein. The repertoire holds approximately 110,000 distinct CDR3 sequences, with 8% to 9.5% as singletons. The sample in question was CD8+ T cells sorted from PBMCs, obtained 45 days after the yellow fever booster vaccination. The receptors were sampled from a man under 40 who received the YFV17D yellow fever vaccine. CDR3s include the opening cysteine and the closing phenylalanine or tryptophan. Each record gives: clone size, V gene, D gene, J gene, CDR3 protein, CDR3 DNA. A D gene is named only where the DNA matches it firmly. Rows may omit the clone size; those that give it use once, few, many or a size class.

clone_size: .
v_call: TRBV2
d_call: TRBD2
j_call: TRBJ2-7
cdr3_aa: CASSETGAGGPTYEQYF
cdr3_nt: TGTGCCAGCAGTGAGACCGGGGCGGGAGGTCCGACCTACGAGCAGTACTTC

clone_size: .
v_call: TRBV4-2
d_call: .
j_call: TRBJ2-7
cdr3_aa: CASRLPGGAEQYF
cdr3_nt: TGTGCCAGCCGCCTCCCTGGGGGGGCCGAGCAGTACTTC

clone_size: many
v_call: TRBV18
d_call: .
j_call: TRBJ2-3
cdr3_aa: CASSPPTDTQYF
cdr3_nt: TGTGCCAGCAGCCCCCCCACAGATACGCAGTATTTT

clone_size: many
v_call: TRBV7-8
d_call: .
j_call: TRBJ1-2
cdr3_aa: CASSLGIGDGYTF
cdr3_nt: TGTGCCAGCAGCTTAGGAATCGGAGATGGCTACACCTTC

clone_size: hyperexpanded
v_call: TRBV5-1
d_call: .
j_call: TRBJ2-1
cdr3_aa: CASSGNNEQFF
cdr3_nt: TGCGCCAGCAGCGGAAACAATGAGCAGTTCTTC

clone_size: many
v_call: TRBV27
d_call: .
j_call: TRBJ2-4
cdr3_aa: CASSLSFPDRNIQYF
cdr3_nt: TGTGCCAGCAGTTTATCGTTTCCCGACAGAAACATTCAGTACTTC

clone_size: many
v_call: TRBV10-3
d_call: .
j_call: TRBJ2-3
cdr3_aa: CAAQQGNTDTQYF
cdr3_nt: TGTGCCGCCCAACAGGGCAACACAGATACGCAGTATTTT

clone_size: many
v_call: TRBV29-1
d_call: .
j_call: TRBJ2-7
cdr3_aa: CSVEVLDRRNYEQYF
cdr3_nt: TGCAGCGTTGAGGTTCTTGATCGGCGGAACTACGAGCAGTACTTC

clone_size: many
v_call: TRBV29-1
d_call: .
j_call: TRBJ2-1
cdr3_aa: CSVDWMVRSEQFF
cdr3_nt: TGCAGCGTTGACTGGATGGTTCGTAGTGAGCAGTTCTTC

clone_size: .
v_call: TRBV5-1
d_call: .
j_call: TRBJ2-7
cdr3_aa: CASSFSTGMEPEQYF
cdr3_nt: TGCGCCAGCAGCTTCTCAACAGGGATGGAGCCCGAGCAGTACTTC

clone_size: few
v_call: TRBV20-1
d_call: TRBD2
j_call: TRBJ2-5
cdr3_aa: CSAFPGLAGTIGTQYF
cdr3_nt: TGCAGTGCTTTTCCGGGACTAGCGGGTACGATAGGGACCCAGTACTTC

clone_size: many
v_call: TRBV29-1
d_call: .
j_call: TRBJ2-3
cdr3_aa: CSVLLAGLTDTQYF
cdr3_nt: TGCAGCGTTTTGCTGGCGGGACTCACAGATACGCAGTATTTT

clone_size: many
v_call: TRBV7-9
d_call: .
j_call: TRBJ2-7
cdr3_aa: CASSLGGSRTYEQYF
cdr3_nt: TGTGCCAGCAGCTTAGGGGGTTCAAGGACCTACGAGCAGTACTTC

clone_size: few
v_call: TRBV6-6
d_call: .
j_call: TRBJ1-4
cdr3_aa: CASSPVSEKLFF
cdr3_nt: TGTGCCAGCAGCCCGGTCAGCGAAAAACTGTTTTTT

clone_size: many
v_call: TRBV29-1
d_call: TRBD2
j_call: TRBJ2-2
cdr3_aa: CSVVTSGTSTGELFF
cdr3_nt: TGCAGCGTAGTAACTAGCGGGACGAGCACCGGGGAGCTGTTTTTT

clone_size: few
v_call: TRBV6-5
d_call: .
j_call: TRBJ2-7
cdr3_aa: CASSYEGVSYEQYF
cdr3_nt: TGTGCCAGCAGTTACGAGGGGGTCTCCTACGAGCAGTACTTC